The 30 T cell receptor beta chains below all came from one sample that was sequenced in a study of cytomegalovirus exposure and HLA in healthy donors. Amplification used 60 Vbeta primers and 13 Jbeta primers. Sequenced by immunoSEQ multiplex PCR; TCRdb stores in-frame clones only, minus some. The table records tens of thousands of clones, about 74% of them present only once. Sequencing was performed on PBMCs. These TCRs come from a man aged 30 to 45 in good health and CMV-seronegative.

This clone was detected once. DNA for the CDR3: TGTGCCAGTACAAAGACAGGGGGCGGGAACTATGGCTACACCTTC. It encodes CASTKTGGGNYGYTF. The chain has TRBV19 and TRBJ1-2, with 10 bases lining up with TRBD1. The CDR3 is made up of 15 amino acids. Germline CDR1 and CDR2: LNHDA and SQIVND (reference sequence). V gave up 7 bases and J gave up 2 bases; unmatched junction bases: 7. Filled out from reference TRBV19 and TRBJ1-2, the complete variable domain reads DGGITQSPKYLFRKEGQNVTLSCEQNLNHDAMYWYRQDPGQGLRLIYYSQIVNDFQKGDIAEGYSVSREKKESFPLTVTSAQKNPTAFYLCASTKTGGGNYGYTFGSGTRLTVV.

The chain joins TRBV5-4 to TRBJ2-5; 7 bases are a match to TRBD2. Germline loops: CDR1 SGHNT, CDR2 YYREEE (reference sequence). Germline trimming cut 0 bases from V and 2 bases from J; bases unmatched to any gene: 7. The CDR3 runs to 16 residues. CDR3 sequence: CASSLEASGDQETQYF. CDR3 sequence (DNA): TGTGCCAGCAGCTTGGAGGCTAGCGGAGATCAAGAGACCCAGTACTTC.

The gene calls are TRBV9 and TRBJ2-5; 8 positions agree with TRBD2. V dropped 4 bases and J dropped 7; count of bases not matched to a gene: 12. Germline loops: CDR1 SGDLS, CDR2 YYNGEE. This CDR3 has 15 residues. CDR3 coding DNA: TGTGCCAGCAGCCCGGGACTAGGGGACCGAGTGACCCAGTACTTC. As protein: CASSPGLGDRVTQYF.

This rearrangement joins TRBV7-8 to TRBJ2-7; D is perhaps TRBD2 (5 bases). CDR1 SGHVS and CDR2 FQNEAQ come from the germline V gene. Trimming took off 4 bases at V and 6 bases at J, with 7 bases between the two ends. The CDR3 covers 11 residues. CDR3 region: CASSSGIEQYF. The CDR3 nucleotides read TGTGCCAGCAGCTCGGGGATCGAGCAGTACTTC.

This chain links TRBV5-1 with TRBJ2-7, with a tentative D call TRBD1 (5 bases). The V gene lost 7 bases and the J gene lost 0 bases, with 11 bases spanning the gap. CDR3 length: 13 residues. Germline lookup yields CDR1 SGHRS and CDR2 YFSETQ. The CDR3: CASSEDNSYEQYF. DNA for the CDR3: TGCGCCAGCTCCGAGGACAACTCCTACGAGCAGTACTTC. Full variable domain (rest looked up from reference TRBV5-1 and TRBJ2-7): KAGVTQTPRYLIKTRGQQVTLSCSPISGHRSVSWYQQTPGQGLQFLFEYFSETQRNKGNFPGRFSGRQFSNSRSEMNVSTLELGDSALYLCASSEDNSYEQYFGPGTRLTVT.

The chain links TRBV7-2 to TRBJ2-5; 12 bases align to TRBD2. The J call may be faulty, since TRBJ2-7 better matches the DNA end. CDR1 is SGHTA, CDR2 FQGNSA, per germline. The CDR3 consists of 15 residues. In nucleotides, the CDR3 is TGTGCCAGCAGCTCGAGGACTAGCGGGACGTACGAGCAGTACTTC. This encodes CASSSRTSGTYEQYF.

The rearrangement joins TRBV27 to TRBJ2-7, with TRBD1 identical over 10 bases. Germline V gene lookup returns CDR1 MNHEY and CDR2 SMNVEV (reference sequence). The CDR3 covers 16 residues. V was pared by 5 bases and J by 3 bases, with 10 bases of the junction left unmatched. The CDR3 DNA follows: TGTGCCAGCAGTCCGAGGGCGACAGGGGGCAGCTACGAGCAGTACTTC. Translated: CASSPRATGGSYEQYF.

The genes are TRBV19 and TRBJ1-1, with 9 bases identical to TRBD1. CDR3 size: 18 residues. CDR1 is LNHDA and CDR2 is SQIVND in the germline V gene (reference sequence). After removal of 2 bases from V and 1 base from J, the junction contained 11 bases not matched to a gene. CDR3 DNA sequence: TGTGCCAGTAGTATAAAGCGGGGGACAGGGTGGGGGAACACTGAAGCTTTCTTT. The encoded protein is CASSIKRGTGWGNTEAFF.

V is TRBV27 and J is TRBJ1-4; 7 nucleotides match TRBD1. The CDR3 loop spans 15 amino acids. Trimming at V came to 6 bases and at J to 4 bases, leaving 8 bases not matched to a gene. Per the germline V gene, CDR1 is MNHEY and CDR2 is SMNVEV (reference sequence). CDR3 sequence: CASRRRQGSNEKLFF. The CDR3 bases are TGTGCCAGCAGACGAAGACAGGGCAGTAATGAAAAACTGTTTTTT.

This rearrangement joins TRBV28 to TRBJ2-5; D is ambiguous. The J call may not be correct, given that the DNA end is closer to TRBJ2-7. CDR3 length equals 15 residues. Germline CDR1 reads MDHEN; CDR2 reads SYDVKM. For the CDR3, the DNA is TGTGCCAGCACCGCCGGTAGTCACCCCGCCTACGAGCAGTACTTC. Translating it yields CASTAGSHPAYEQYF.

This clone showed up just a few times. The chain has TRBV7-3 and TRBJ1-1, with TRBD1 matching 7 bases. The CDR3 consists of 16 residues. Germline CDR1 is SGHTA and CDR2 is FQGTGA. V was clipped by 5 bases and J by 1 base; unmatched bases: 10. The CDR3 here is CASSLQPTGTNTEAFF. In DNA, the CDR3 is TGTGCCAGCAGCCTTCAACCGACAGGGACGAACACTGAAGCTTTCTTT.

The V and J genes are TRBV7-2 and TRBJ2-3; 10 bases agree with TRBD2. The V and J ends lost 4 bases and 4 bases, in that order; junction bases with no gene match: 8. The CDR3 is 16 amino acids. The V gene's germline CDR1 is SGHTA and CDR2 FQGNSA. Here the CDR3 DNA reads TGTGCCAGCAGCTACCAAGCGGGGGGGGGCGCAGATACGCAGTATTTT. The encoded protein is CASSYQAGGGADTQYF.

The chain carries TRBV15 and TRBJ1-5, with 9 bases identical to TRBD1. The CDR3 sequence is 14 residues long. The junction had 5 bases not matched to a gene; V was cut back by 9 bases and J by 2 bases. CDR1 and CDR2 from the germline V gene are LNHNV and YYDKDF (reference sequence). The CDR3 here is CATSWDRGNQPQHF. CDR3 sequence (DNA): TGTGCCACGTCTTGGGACAGGGGCAATCAGCCCCAGCATTTT.

This sequence joins TRBV29-1 and TRBJ2-3, with 8 bases matching TRBD2. The junction had 7 bases not matched to a gene; V was cut back by 8 bases and J by 3 bases. The CDR3 consists of 13 residues. Looked up from germline, CDR1 is SQVTM and CDR2 is ANQGSEA. The DNA for the CDR3 is TGCAGCTCTCGGGGGGGCGAGACAGATACGCAGTATTTT. Translation gives CSSRGGETDTQYF.

Regarding this clone: One end of the junction does not line up with germline, which may come from a read error. CDR3 residues: CSSSRAPGYYGYTF. CDR3 sequence (DNA): TGTTCCAGCAGCCGCGCTCCAGGGTACTATGGCTACACCTTC. The chain combines TRBV7-9 with TRBJ1-2; weak D call: TRBD1 (5 bases). The germline CDR1 and CDR2 sequences are SEHNR and FQNEAQ (reference sequence). The CDR3 length is 14 residues.

This clone was counted a few times. This chain uses TRBV6-6 with TRBJ2-7, with 7 nucleotides matching TRBD2. The CDR3 covers 15 residues. Germline CDR1 is MNHNY and CDR2 is SVGAGI (reference sequence). Losses at the gene ends were 6 bases for V and 2 bases for J; bases not matched to a gene: 10. In DNA form, the CDR3 reads TGTGCCAGCAGCAGACTAGCAGGAACTACCTACGAGCAGTACTTC. It translates to CASSRLAGTTYEQYF.

The rearrangement uses TRBV5-1 and TRBJ2-1, with 13 bases identical to TRBD2. CDR3 length: 17 residues. Germline V gene lookup returns CDR1 SGHRS and CDR2 YFSETQ. V was pared by 0 bases and J by 4 bases, with 4 bases of the junction left unmatched. This CDR3 reads CASSLEGLAGFYNEQFF. CDR3 nucleotide sequence: TGCGCCAGCAGCTTGGAGGGACTAGCGGGGTTTTACAATGAGCAGTTCTTC.

The rearrangement joins TRBV19 to TRBJ2-2; possible D gene TRBD2, 6 bases. This CDR3 region has 16 residues. Per germline, CDR1 LNHDA and CDR2 SQIVND (reference sequence). V was clipped by 4 bases and J by 2 bases, with 14 bases between them. Here the CDR3 DNA reads TGTGCCAGTAGTAAGGCGGGGTCACTTAACACCGGGGAGCTGTTTTTT. Its protein is CASSKAGSLNTGELFF.

This clone was counted a few times. V usage is TRBV28 and J usage is TRBJ2-7; D is unresolved. V was clipped by 5 bases and J by 4 bases, with 6 bases between them. CDR3 length: 11 residues. The germline V gene encodes CDR1 MDHEN and CDR2 SYDVKM. The DNA of the CDR3 is TGTGCCAGCAGTGTGCAGTACGAGCAGTACTTC. It is translated as CASSVQYEQYF.

This rearrangement joins TRBV4-1 to TRBJ2-6, with D perhaps matching TRBD1 (5 bases). Germline V CDR1 and CDR2: MGHRA, YSYEKL. The germline V and J ends were trimmed by 1 base and 2 bases, with 9 bases remaining between them. The CDR3 has 16 amino acids. In DNA, the CDR3 is TGCGCCAGCAGCCAAGTCGAAGGGGCTGGGGCCAACGTCCTGACTTTC. Amino acid sequence: CASSQVEGAGANVLTF.

There are a few counts of this clone. The chain combines TRBV28 with TRBJ2-3, with D tentatively TRBD2 (5 bases). The CDR3 spans 15 residues. The ends were cut back, 2 bases at V and 2 bases at J, with 11 bases in the middle. Germline V CDR1 and CDR2: MDHEN, SYDVKM. The CDR3 bases are TGTGCCAGCAGTTTAGAAGAGGGTATCACAGATACGCAGTATTTT. It codes for CASSLEEGITDTQYF. Full variable domain (missing parts from reference TRBV28 and TRBJ2-3): DVKVTQSSRYLVKRTGEKVFLECVQDMDHENMFWYRQDPGLGLRLIYFSYDVKMKEKGDIPEGYSVSREKKERFSLILESASTNQTSMYLCASSLEEGITDTQYFGPGTRLTVL.

The rearrangement joins TRBV4-1 to TRBJ1-3, with 8 bases lining up with TRBD1. CDR1 MGHRA and CDR2 YSYEKL come from the germline V gene. V lost 3 bases and J lost 0; bases outside the gene matches: 7. The CDR3 covers 17 residues. The CDR3 nucleotides are TGCGCCAGCAGCCAGACAGGGGCCCCGGACTCTGGAAACACCATATATTTT. Amino acids: CASSQTGAPDSGNTIYF.

The chain recombines TRBV5-3 with TRBJ2-5; D gene uncertain. TRBV5-3 falls under the ORF class, with uncertain function. This CDR3 spans 16 amino acids. Trimming cost V 3 bases and J 3 bases, with 18 bases left between them. The CDR3 spells CARSSPSRREEETQYF. In DNA, the CDR3 is TGTGCCAGAAGCTCCCCCTCGAGGAGAGAAGAAGAGACCCAGTACTTC.

The chain carries TRBV7-6 and TRBJ2-5, with a tentative D call TRBD1 (6 bases). The CDR3 contains 15 residues. Trimming shortened V by 1 base and J by 2 bases, and 11 bases separated the two germline ends. CDR1 SGHVS and CDR2 FNYEAQ come from the germline V gene. CDR3 loop: CASSLDRVLQETQYF. The CDR3 DNA reads as TGTGCCAGCAGCTTAGACAGGGTCCTTCAAGAGACCCAGTACTTC.

V usage is TRBV4-1 and J usage is TRBJ2-7; 9 bases are shared with TRBD1. V lost 4 bases and J lost 6; bases outside the gene matches: 4. This CDR3 has 13 amino acids. Germline CDR1 and CDR2: MGHRA and YSYEKL. The CDR3 DNA reads as TGCGCCAGCAGCCGGACAGGGGCTTTCGAGCAGTACTTC. It encodes CASSRTGAFEQYF.

The gene calls are TRBV11-2 and TRBJ1-2; possible D gene TRBD1, 6 bases. The germline gives CDR1 SGHAT, CDR2 FQNNGV. The CDR3 loop spans 14 amino acids. The V gene lost 5 bases and the J gene lost 1 base, with 11 bases spanning the gap. The CDR3 DNA follows: TGTGCCAGCAGCACGGACAGCCTTAACTATGGCTACACCTTC. Translating it yields CASSTDSLNYGYTF.

With respect to this clone: A junction boundary mismatches the germline segment, possibly from a read error. V and J are TRBV19 and TRBJ1-2; 7 bases line up with TRBD1. The CDR3 extends over 15 amino acids. The V gene's germline CDR1 is LNHDA and CDR2 SQIVND (reference sequence). The CDR3 sequence: CASSSQGRRTGGYPF. Written as DNA, the CDR3 is TGTGCCAGTAGTAGTCAAGGCCGAAGGACAGGTGGCTACCCCTTC.

The CDR3 nucleotides are TGTGCCAGCTCATGGACTAGCGGAGGGAGGGCAGATACGCAGTATTTT. Amino acid sequence: CASSWTSGGRADTQYF. The chain is built from TRBV18 and TRBJ2-3; 10 bases are shared with TRBD2. The CDR3 is 16 amino acids. CDR1 is KGHSH and CDR2 is LQKENI in the germline V gene. The trim removed 5 bases at V and 4 bases at J, leaving 9 bases unmatched.

The chain has TRBV2 and TRBJ2-3; 9 nucleotides match TRBD2. CDR1 is SNHLY, CDR2 FYNNEI, per germline. The CDR3 consists of 16 residues. With 4 bases clipped from V and 4 bases from J, the junction kept 9 bases outside the gene matches. CDR3 DNA: TGTGCCAGCAGTGTAAATAGCGGGAGATTGTCAGATACGCAGTATTTT. Encoded protein: CASSVNSGRLSDTQYF.

The chain recombines TRBV6-5 with TRBJ2-5; a weak D match, TRBD2 (6 bases). The CDR3 has 13 amino acids. CDR1 MNHEY and CDR2 SVGAGI come from the germline V gene. V lost 6 bases, J lost 3 bases, and 11 bases lay in between. CDR3 sequence (DNA): TGTGCCAGCAGCCCCCCGGGGGAAGAGACCCAGTACTTC. It translates to CASSPPGEETQYF.